The sequence of this T cell receptor beta chain was determined in a study of post-analysis software for immune sequencing data. About the study: Recorded disease courses covered relapsing-remitting, secondary progressive and progressive-relapsing multiple sclerosis. Some patients had no subtype annotation. Study-level results: Controls had significantly higher normalized Chao1 diversity than multiple sclerosis patients. When patients were compared with controls, a handful of TRBV segments were more frequent, TRBV5-6, TRBV5-1 and TRBV20-1 among them.

Comment on this clonotype: Its antigen remains unknown.

Presence of unique molecular identifiers characterized the TCR beta cDNA libraries. cDNA molecules numbering around 450,000 came from approximately 0.91 to 9.4 million T cells. TCRdb itself ran the PCR reads through MiXCR, one entry per CDR3 protein. The data show hundreds of thousands of distinct CDR3 sequences, approximately 53% seen once. V was shortened by 0 bases and J by 0 bases, with 6 bases between the two germline ends. CDR3 length: 15 amino acids. Germline V gene sequence: CDR1 SGHRS, CDR2 YFSETQ. This chain joins TRBV5-1 and TRBJ1-4; perhaps TRBD1 as D (5 bases). Sequencing was done on a sample of blood. The origin of this receptor is a girl aged 5-17 years with multiple sclerosis. CDR3 residues: CASSLGQSTNEKLFF. CDR3 DNA: TGCGCCAGCAGCTTGGGACAGTCAACTAATGAAAAACTGTTTTTT.